Below, one T cell receptor beta chain is given with its context. The source of the sample is a study of cytotoxic CD8 clonotypes in ibrutinib-treated CLL. The germline CDR1 and CDR2 sequences are SGHTA and FQGNSA. The CDR3 contains 16 residues. The V segment lost 1 base and the J segment 5 bases; nucleotides outside the gene matches: 9. Assay: immunoSEQ multiplex PCR; the TCRdb copy retains only in-frame clones and omits some. The sample has approximately 45,000 clones, approximately 69% seen once. This chain links TRBV7-2 with TRBJ2-5; 8 bases are a match to TRBD1. The TCR sequence derives from a human donor with chronic lymphocytic leukemia. The sample here was PBMCs, taken after 12 months of ibrutinib treatment. The CDR3 reads CASSLGAGGRVETQYF. CDR3 nucleotides: TGTGCCAGCAGCTTAGGGGCAGGGGGCCGCGTGGAGACCCAGTACTTC.